The entry below gives a single T cell receptor beta chain sequence along with its context. In its sample, this clone was seen once. The antigen it binds to is not known. Base qualities are not recorded, but no much larger clone differs from it by a single base. For TCRbeta CDR3 sequencing, genomic DNA from the sorted cells was extracted using the QIAGEN DNeasy Blood and Tissue Kit. Through immunoSEQ, high-throughput TCRbeta CDR3 sequencing was done commercially, including PCR amplification with internal controls and bias correction. The original pipeline was this. Unique productive TCRbeta sequences were defined by CDR3 nucleotide sequence where primers matched, otherwise by CDR3 amino acid sequence with Vbeta and Jbeta genes. To correct sorting error, sequences shared between sorted populations at a frequency ratio of 2:1 or less were removed; the rest were assigned to the higher population. Sequences were defined as donor-reactive when expanded at least 5-fold in CFSE-low cells versus unstimulated cells and present at a frequency of at least 0.01% in CFSE-low cells. Repertoire divergence was quantified by Jensen-Shannon divergence using the top 100 TCRbeta sequences ranked by frequency. When a sample had multiple sequencing runs, each run was corrected for sorting error separately and the runs were then pooled. This is the immuneACCESS table as TCRdb keeps it, with only in-frame sequences that have V and J called. A part of the clones is gone; compared with another copy, unresolved V genes explain less than half, and the rest is unexplained. V and J calls and clone size come straight from that table; D and trimming were deduced from the DNA. For this sample the table gives approximately 67,000 clones, of which roughly 92% were detected only once. Around 9.9% of the sample rests with the top ten.

The time point label on this specimen signifies: blood sample drawn before combined kidney and bone marrow transplant. Thawed PBMCs were FACS-sorted into unstimulated Tregs (CD4+CD25+CD127-), CD4+ non-Tregs (CD4+CD25-), CD4 cells and CD8 cells. The patients were a handful of recipients of combined kidney and bone marrow transplants from the ITN036ST trial, and samples were available only for these trial subjects. Healthy control blood was separated into PBMCs by Ficoll density gradient and cryopreserved, and patient PBMCs were collected both before and after transplant. The germline V gene gives CDR1 as SQVTM and CDR2 as ANQGSEA. The CDR3 holds 13 amino acids from the cysteine to the phenylalanine. Only the CDR3 DNA stays, 39 bases, in frame from base 1. Relative to germline, V is missing 3 bases and J is missing 5 bases, with 3 bases of the junction outside any gene match. The sample originates from a study of Tregs in tolerant kidney transplant recipients (dated by TCRdb to the late 2010s). Notes on the research overall: The transplants used related donors with nonmyeloablative bone marrow transplantation, and mixed chimerism in the human trials was transient. TCRbeta sequencing was used in the study to identify donor-specific regulatory T cells before combined kidney and bone marrow transplantation, and the identified cells were then tracked after transplant. The investigation overall reported the following: For some patients, the PCR primers changed as time went on, which meant samples from those patients could not be compared with one another at the nucleotide level. Expanding Tregs with activated donor B cells appeared to identify the most biologically relevant and donor-specific TCRbeta repertoire. In tolerant patients, donor-specific Tregs expanded more than Tregs overall, which suggests antigen-driven rather than nonspecific expansion. Because the study included only a small number of patients, the results must be confirmed in larger populations and under other immunosuppression protocols. Biological reproducibility was not examined directly, but technical replication error appeared to be minimal.

The input for sequencing was CD8+ T cells from blood, taken before the transplant. This receptor was identified in a human donor who received a combined kidney and bone marrow transplant. This sequence uses TRBV29-1 and TRBJ2-7, with 11 central nucleotides matching TRBD1. The CDR3 region: CSVEDRGQDEQYF. Read as DNA, the sequence is TGCAGCGTTGAGGACAGGGGGCAGGACGAGCAGTACTTC.